The 28 T cell receptor beta chains below all came from one sample that was sequenced in a study of Ad26.COV2.S vaccination and SARS-CoV-2 variants. The repertoire was sequenced with immunoSEQ multiplex PCR; TCRdb's copy has only in-frame clones and lacks some. Among some 480,000 clones listed, roughly 85% were seen once. Noted treatment: 15 to 20 received Ad26.COV2.S at low or high dose, single or two shots; about 5 received placebo; per-sample allocation not given. At day 63 after the first vaccine or placebo injection, samples were drawn. The specimen comprised peripheral blood, sampled in a trial of Ad26.COV2.S vaccine versus placebo. The receptors shown here come from a person between 18 and 59 years old who received the Ad26.COV2.S COVID-19 vaccine or a placebo.

The chain is built from TRBV3-1 (or the pseudogene TRBV3-2) and TRBJ1-1; 11 positions match TRBD1. The CDR3 totals 17 residues. In germline, CDR1 is LGHDT, CDR2 YNNKEL (reference sequence). The ends lost 4 bases at V and 4 bases at J; junction bases unmatched: 11. CDR3 residues: CASSPGQGATLTTEAFF. In nucleotides, the CDR3 is TGTGCCAGCAGCCCAGGACAGGGGGCGACCTTGACCACTGAAGCTTTCTTT.

This clone was seen more than once but under ten times. The gene calls are TRBV27 and TRBJ2-7; TRBD2 aligns across 13 bases. The germline gives CDR1 MNHEY, CDR2 SMNVEV (reference sequence). V was pared by 4 bases and J by 5 bases, with 5 bases of the junction left unmatched. The CDR3 loop spans 15 amino acids. The CDR3 protein is CASSSGTSGKNEQYF. CDR3 nucleotide sequence: TGTGCCAGCAGTTCCGGGACTAGCGGGAAGAACGAGCAGTACTTC.

V gene TRBV30 combines with J gene TRBJ2-4; D is unresolved. Germline V gene sequence: CDR1 GTSNPN, CDR2 SVGIG (reference sequence). Trimming pared 4 bases from V and 0 bases from J, leaving 13 bases between. This CDR3 is 15 amino acids long. The CDR3 reads CAWTGPLIAKNIQYF. The CDR3 coding sequence is TGTGCCTGGACGGGTCCCCTAATAGCCAAAAACATTCAGTACTTC.

The chain carries TRBV7-9 and TRBJ2-7, with 11 bases fitting TRBD2. The ends lost 3 bases at V and 1 base at J; junction bases unmatched: 5. In germline, CDR1 is SEHNR, CDR2 FQNEAQ (reference sequence). The CDR3 contains 16 residues. In nucleotides, the CDR3 is TGTGCCAGCAGCTTCCCCCTAGCGGGAGGTTCCTACGAGCAGTACTTC. Amino acids: CASSFPLAGGSYEQYF.

The sample holds a few counts of this clone. J is TRBJ1-3 and V is TRBV19; TRBD1 matches 8 bases. Germline loops: CDR1 LNHDA, CDR2 SQIVND (reference sequence). CDR3 size: 16 residues. The trim removed 3 bases at V and 4 bases at J, leaving 8 bases unmatched. DNA for the CDR3: TGTGCCAGTAGTATCGGCTCAGGGGGCGGCGGAAACACCATATATTTT. Protein: CASSIGSGGGGNTIYF.

The chain uses TRBV11-2 and TRBJ2-1; 7 bases align to TRBD2. The CDR3 totals 14 residues. The germline gives CDR1 SGHAT, CDR2 FQNNGV. The ends lost 5 bases at V and 6 bases at J; junction bases unmatched: 7. The chain's CDR3 is CASSPGLGSNEQFF. The CDR3 nucleotides read TGTGCCAGCAGCCCAGGACTAGGCAGCAATGAGCAGTTCTTC.

Note on this clone: This sequence may be a read error, since a much larger clone differs from it by one base. Other DNA sequences in the same sample also yield this CDR3. The V call is TRBV4-1, the J call TRBJ1-5, with 8 positions matching TRBD1. This CDR3 has 15 residues. Trimming took 4 bases from V and 4 from J; bases not matched to a gene: 6. Looked up from germline, CDR1 is MGHRA and CDR2 is YSYEKL. The CDR3 is CASSLDRGYNQPQHF. Written as DNA, the CDR3 is TGCGCCAGCAGCCTAGACAGGGGCTATAATCAGCCCCAGCATTTT.

The V gene is TRBV19, the J gene TRBJ1-2, with unresolved D. V gave up 1 base and J gave up 6 bases, with 15 bases separating them. CDR3 length: 15 residues. CDR1 is LNHDA, CDR2 SQIVND, per germline (reference sequence). The CDR3 DNA reads TGTGCCAGTAGTATAGCTGTGAGGCACCGAAATGGCTACACCTTC. Its protein product is CASSIAVRHRNGYTF.

The chain carries TRBV15 and TRBJ2-3; 7 bases line up with TRBD2. Trimming took 6 bases from V and 0 from J; bases not matched to a gene: 9. The CDR3 totals 16 residues. Germline-derived CDR1 and CDR2 are LNHNV and YYDKDF (reference sequence). The CDR3 loop is CATREPSGPSTDTQYF. The DNA for the CDR3 is TGTGCCACCAGAGAGCCTAGCGGACCTAGCACAGATACGCAGTATTTT. Together with reference TRBV15 and TRBJ2-3, the CDR3 gives the full variable domain: DAMVIQNPRYQVTQFGKPVTLSCSQTLNHNVMYWYQQKSSQAPKLLFHYYDKDFNNEADTPDNFQSRRPNTSFCFLDIRSPGLGDTAMYLCATREPSGPSTDTQYFGPGTRLTVL.

This chain joins TRBV7-3 and TRBJ1-3, with unresolved D. V gave up 4 bases and J gave up 4 bases, with 8 bases separating them. CDR3 length: 13 residues. Germline loops: CDR1 SGHTA, CDR2 FQGTGA. CDR3 sequence: CASSSDGGNTIYF. The CDR3 region has the DNA TGTGCCAGCAGCTCGGACGGGGGAAACACCATATATTTT.

The chain couples TRBV6-5 to TRBJ2-1, with 12 bases aligning to TRBD2. V shed 4 bases, J shed 7 bases, and the junction held 5 bases outside the gene matches. Germline assignment: CDR1 MNHEY and CDR2 SVGAGI. The CDR3 totals 15 residues. The CDR3 protein is CASSLTSGSTNEQFF. In DNA, the CDR3 is TGTGCCAGCAGTTTGACTAGCGGGAGCACAAATGAGCAGTTCTTC.

This chain links TRBV12-3 or TRBV12-4 with TRBJ2-1; unclear D gene. Trimming left V 3 bases short and J 7 bases short, with 4 bases between. The CDR3 runs 11 residues. This CDR3 reads CASSLANEQFF. In DNA form, the CDR3 reads TGTGCCAGCAGTTTGGCGAATGAGCAGTTCTTC.

V and J are TRBV19 and TRBJ1-2, with 9 nucleotides matching TRBD1. The CDR3 is made up of 14 amino acids. Germline-derived CDR1 and CDR2 are LNHDA and SQIVND (reference sequence). The V and J ends lost 6 bases and 6 bases, in that order; junction bases with no gene match: 8. CDR3 sequence: CASSTGGDMDGYTF. CDR3 coding DNA: TGTGCCAGTAGCACAGGGGGCGATATGGATGGCTACACCTTC.

The chain links TRBV7-9 to TRBJ2-4, with TRBD1 identical over 9 bases. Losses at the gene ends were 0 bases for V and 1 base for J; bases not matched to a gene: 7. This CDR3 region has 18 residues. Germline V CDR1 and CDR2: SEHNR, FQNEAQ (reference sequence). CDR3 residues: CASSLATGGVGAKNIQYF. In DNA form, the CDR3 reads TGTGCCAGCAGCTTAGCGACAGGGGGTGTTGGGGCCAAAAACATTCAGTACTTC.

The V call is TRBV25-1, the J call TRBJ2-3; D uncertain. The CDR3 covers 13 residues. V was trimmed by 7 bases and J by 0 bases, leaving 8 bases between them. CDR1 is MGHDK and CDR2 is SYGVNS in the germline V gene. The CDR3 bases are TGTGCCAGCAACCACGGGAGCACAGATACGCAGTATTTT. Translated, it gives CASNHGSTDTQYF.

The gene calls are TRBV28 and TRBJ1-3, with TRBD1 matching over 7 bases. CDR3 length: 17 residues. CDR1 MDHEN and CDR2 SYDVKM come from the germline V gene. Trimming at V came to 4 bases and at J to 0 bases, leaving 9 bases not matched to a gene. CDR3 sequence (DNA): TGTGCCAGCAGTTCTCCGGACAGGCTAGGCTCTGGAAACACCATATATTTT. Its translation is CASSSPDRLGSGNTIYF. Supplemented by reference TRBV28 and TRBJ1-3, the full variable domain reads DVKVTQSSRYLVKRTGEKVFLECVQDMDHENMFWYRQDPGLGLRLIYFSYDVKMKEKGDIPEGYSVSREKKERFSLILESASTNQTSMYLCASSSPDRLGSGNTIYFGEGSWLTVV.

The chain has TRBV28 and TRBJ2-6; perhaps TRBD1 as D (5 bases). CDR3 length: 16 amino acids. Trimming cost V 8 bases and J 0 bases, with 14 bases left between them. Looked up from germline, CDR1 is MDHEN and CDR2 is SYDVKM. CDR3 region: CASSPTGPSGANVLTF. The CDR3 region has the DNA TGTGCCAGCTCCCCCACAGGTCCCTCTGGGGCCAACGTCCTGACTTTC. Filled out from reference TRBV28 and TRBJ2-6, the complete variable domain reads DVKVTQSSRYLVKRTGEKVFLECVQDMDHENMFWYRQDPGLGLRLIYFSYDVKMKEKGDIPEGYSVSREKKERFSLILESASTNQTSMYLCASSPTGPSGANVLTFGAGSRLTVL.

This chain links TRBV29-1 with TRBJ1-4, with 7 bases identical to TRBD1. The germline gives CDR1 SQVTM, CDR2 ANQGSEA. With V trimmed by 7 bases and J by 12 bases, 11 bases remained unmatched. The CDR3 is 12 amino acids. CDR3 sequence (DNA): TGCAGCGCCGGACAGGTCCGCGGGGAACTGTTTTTT. Translated, it gives CSAGQVRGELFF. Based on the CDR3 plus reference TRBV29-1 and TRBJ1-4, the full variable domain is SAVISQKPSRDICQRGTSLTIQCQVDSQVTMMFWYRQQPGQSLTLIATANQGSEATYESGFVIDKFPISRPNLTFSTLTVSNMSPEDSSIYLCSAGQVRGELFFGSGTQLSVL.

This rearrangement joins TRBV27 to TRBJ1-1; 11 positions agree with TRBD1. With V trimmed by 4 bases and J by 5 bases, 18 bases remained unmatched. This CDR3 comprises 19 residues. The V gene's germline CDR1 is MNHEY and CDR2 SMNVEV (reference sequence). Here the CDR3 reads CASSSLLGTGGRVGTEAFF. Written as DNA, the CDR3 is TGTGCCAGCAGTTCCCTACTCGGGACAGGGGGGAGAGTGGGGACTGAAGCTTTCTTT.

V usage is TRBV12-5 and J usage is TRBJ1-2; maybe TRBD1 (6 bases). In germline, CDR1 is LGHNT, CDR2 FRNRAP. This CDR3 has 14 residues. V was shortened by 6 bases and J by 4 bases, with 15 bases between the two germline ends. The CDR3 bases are TGTGCTAGTGGCCCGGGGGGGCGGGCCTATGGCTACACCTTC. This sequence encodes CASGPGGRAYGYTF.

The rearrangement uses TRBV7-2 and TRBJ2-1; 9 positions match TRBD2. V was pared by 7 bases and J by 7 bases, with 14 bases of the junction left unmatched. The CDR3 extends over 16 amino acids. Germline lookup yields CDR1 SGHTA and CDR2 FQGNSA. The CDR3 sequence is CASTPGGREGRNEQFF. CDR3 nucleotides: TGTGCCAGCACCCCAGGGGGGCGGGAGGGCCGTAATGAGCAGTTCTTC.

CDR3 amino acids: CASSLPGQGYYGYTF. CDR3 DNA: TGTGCCAGCAGCTTACCGGGACAGGGCTATTATGGCTACACCTTC. This chain uses TRBV7-9 with TRBJ1-2; 9 bases map to TRBD1. The CDR3 length is 15 residues. Germline V gene data show CDR1 as SEHNR and CDR2 as FQNEAQ (reference sequence). V lost 2 bases to trimming and J lost 5 bases; unmatched junction nucleotides: 6.

This rearrangement joins TRBV3-1 (or the pseudogene TRBV3-2) to TRBJ1-5; no definite D call. The V gene lost 0 bases and the J gene lost 1 base, with 7 bases spanning the gap. The CDR3 length is 15 residues. Germline V gene sequence: CDR1 LGHDT, CDR2 YNNKEL (reference sequence). CDR3: CASSQDARSNQPQHF. The CDR3, as DNA: TGTGCCAGCAGCCAAGATGCGAGAAGCAATCAGCCCCAGCATTTT.

The chain has TRBV5-4 and TRBJ1-3; the D gene is possibly TRBD1 (5 bases). CDR1 is SGHNT, CDR2 YYREEE, per germline (reference sequence). There are 15 residues in the CDR3. The V and J ends lost 3 bases and 4 bases respectively, with 14 bases between them. The CDR3 nucleotides read TGTGCCAGCAGCTCCATGGGGGATTGGGGAAACACCATATATTTT. It specifies CASSSMGDWGNTIYF.

There are a few counts of this clone. This chain uses TRBV28 with TRBJ1-4; D uncertain. V lost 6 bases, J lost 6 bases, and 8 bases lay in between. Looked up from germline, CDR1 is MDHEN and CDR2 is SYDVKM. CDR3 length equals 12 residues. The CDR3 spells CASRAGHEKLFF. CDR3 coding DNA: TGTGCCAGCAGGGCAGGTCATGAAAAACTGTTTTTT.

CDR3 in amino acids: CASSEEWLAGGADYEQYF. The CDR3 DNA reads as TGTGCCAGCAGTGAAGAATGGCTAGCGGGAGGGGCGGACTACGAGCAGTACTTC. This chain uses TRBV2 with TRBJ2-7; 12 bases agree with TRBD2. This CDR3 has 18 amino acids. Trimming removed 1 base from V and 3 bases from J; junction bases left unmatched: 10. Per germline, CDR1 SNHLY and CDR2 FYNNEI. The full variable domain, its missing parts supplied by reference TRBV2 and TRBJ2-7, is EPEVTQTPSHQVTQMGQEVILRCVPISNHLYFYWYRQILGQKVEFLVSFYNNEISEKSEIFDDQFSVERPDGSNFTLKIRSTKLEDSAMYFCASSEEWLAGGADYEQYFGPGTRLTVT.

The chain combines TRBV5-8 with TRBJ1-2; 9 bases match TRBD1. Germline loops: CDR1 SGHTS, CDR2 YDEGEE. V lost 4 bases, J lost 4 bases, and 11 bases stayed unmatched. CDR3 length: 16 residues. CDR3 loop: CASSPYPGQGGYGYTF. The CDR3 DNA is TGTGCCAGCAGCCCCTATCCGGGACAGGGAGGCTATGGCTACACCTTC.

The CDR3 coding sequence is TGTGCCAGCAGTTTACCCGGGGGCGCCTACGAGCAGTACTTC. Protein product: CASSLPGGAYEQYF. V is TRBV28 and J is TRBJ2-7; D is possibly TRBD1 or TRBD2 (6 bases each). This CDR3 region has 14 residues. Between the trimmed V and J ends, which lost 2 bases and 2 bases, there was a span of 10 bases. The germline V gene encodes CDR1 MDHEN and CDR2 SYDVKM.